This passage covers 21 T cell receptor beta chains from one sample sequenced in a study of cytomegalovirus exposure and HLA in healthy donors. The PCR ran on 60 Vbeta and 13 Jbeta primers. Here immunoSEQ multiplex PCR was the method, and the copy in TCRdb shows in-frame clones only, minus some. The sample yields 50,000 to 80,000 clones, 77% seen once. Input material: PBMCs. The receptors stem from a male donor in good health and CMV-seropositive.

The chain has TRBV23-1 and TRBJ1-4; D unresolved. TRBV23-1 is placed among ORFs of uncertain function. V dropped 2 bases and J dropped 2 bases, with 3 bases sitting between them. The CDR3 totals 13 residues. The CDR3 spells CASSQQTNEKLFF. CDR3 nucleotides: TGCGCCAGCAGTCAACAGACTAATGAAAAACTGTTTTTT.

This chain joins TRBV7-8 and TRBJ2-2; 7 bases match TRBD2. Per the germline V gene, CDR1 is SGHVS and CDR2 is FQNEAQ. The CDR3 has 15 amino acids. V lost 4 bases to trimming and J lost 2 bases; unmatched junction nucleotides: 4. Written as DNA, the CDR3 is TGTGCCAGCAGCTCCGGGACTAAAAACACCGGGGAGCTGTTTTTT. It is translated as CASSSGTKNTGELFF.

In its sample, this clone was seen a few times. CDR3 sequence: CASSQATGLNYGYTF. The CDR3 DNA reads as TGCGCCAGCAGCCAAGCAACAGGATTAAACTATGGCTACACCTTC. The rearrangement links TRBV4-3 to TRBJ1-2; tentative D call: TRBD1 (5 bases). V dropped 1 base and J dropped 2 bases, with 11 bases sitting between them. CDR1 is LGHNA and CDR2 is YSLEER in the germline V gene. CDR3 length equals 15 residues.

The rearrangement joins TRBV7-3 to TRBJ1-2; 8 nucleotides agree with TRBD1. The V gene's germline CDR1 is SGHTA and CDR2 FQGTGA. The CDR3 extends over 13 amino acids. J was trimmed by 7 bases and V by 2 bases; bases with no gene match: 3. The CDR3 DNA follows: TGTGCCAGCAGCTTACAGGGGGCTGGTGGCTACACCTTC. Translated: CASSLQGAGGYTF.

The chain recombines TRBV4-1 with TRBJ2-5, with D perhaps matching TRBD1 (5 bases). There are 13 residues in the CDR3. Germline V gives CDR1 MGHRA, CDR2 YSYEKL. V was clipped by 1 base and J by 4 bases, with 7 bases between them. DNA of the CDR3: TGCGCCAGCAGCCAAGGGGGCCGAGAGACCCAGTACTTC. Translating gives CASSQGGRETQYF.

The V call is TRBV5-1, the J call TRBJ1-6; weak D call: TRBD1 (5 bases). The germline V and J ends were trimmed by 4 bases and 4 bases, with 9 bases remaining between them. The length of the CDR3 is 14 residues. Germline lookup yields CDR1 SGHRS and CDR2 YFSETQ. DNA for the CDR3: TGCGCCAGCAGCCCGGACATTTATAATTCACCCCTCCACTTT. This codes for CASSPDIYNSPLHF.

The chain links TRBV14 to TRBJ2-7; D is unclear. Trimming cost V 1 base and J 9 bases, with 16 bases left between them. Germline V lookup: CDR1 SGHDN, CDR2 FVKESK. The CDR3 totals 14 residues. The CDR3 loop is CASSQGVEWAGQYF. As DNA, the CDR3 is TGTGCCAGCAGCCAAGGAGTCGAGTGGGCCGGGCAGTACTTC.

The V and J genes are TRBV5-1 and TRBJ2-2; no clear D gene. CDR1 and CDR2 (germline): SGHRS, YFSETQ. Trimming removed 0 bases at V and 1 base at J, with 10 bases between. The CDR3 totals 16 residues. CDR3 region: CASSLEVRQNTGELFF. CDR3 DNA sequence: TGCGCCAGCAGCTTGGAGGTCAGGCAGAACACCGGGGAGCTGTTTTTT.

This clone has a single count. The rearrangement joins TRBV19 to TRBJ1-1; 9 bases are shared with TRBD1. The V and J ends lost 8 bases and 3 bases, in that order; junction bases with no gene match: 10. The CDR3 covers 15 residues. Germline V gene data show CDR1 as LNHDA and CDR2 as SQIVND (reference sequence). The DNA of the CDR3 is TGTGCCAGTGAGGGACAGGGAGGTATGGACACTGAAGCTTTCTTT. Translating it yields CASEGQGGMDTEAFF.

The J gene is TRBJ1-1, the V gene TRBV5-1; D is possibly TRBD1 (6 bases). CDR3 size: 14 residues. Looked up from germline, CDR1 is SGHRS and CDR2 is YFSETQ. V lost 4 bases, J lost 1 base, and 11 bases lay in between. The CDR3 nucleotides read TGCGCCAGCAGCGACCAGACAGGGAACACTGAAGCTTTCTTT. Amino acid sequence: CASSDQTGNTEAFF. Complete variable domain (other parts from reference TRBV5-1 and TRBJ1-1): KAGVTQTPRYLIKTRGQQVTLSCSPISGHRSVSWYQQTPGQGLQFLFEYFSETQRNKGNFPGRFSGRQFSNSRSEMNVSTLELGDSALYLCASSDQTGNTEAFFGQGTRLTVV.

The CDR3 DNA reads as TGTGCCAGTGCAAGGACACAAGAGACCCAGTACTTC. It codes for CASARTQETQYF. The V and J genes are TRBV19 and TRBJ2-5; D perhaps matches TRBD1 (5 bases). The CDR3 covers 12 residues. V was cut by 8 bases and J by 2 bases, with 9 bases left in between. CDR1 LNHDA and CDR2 SQIVND come from the germline V gene (reference sequence).

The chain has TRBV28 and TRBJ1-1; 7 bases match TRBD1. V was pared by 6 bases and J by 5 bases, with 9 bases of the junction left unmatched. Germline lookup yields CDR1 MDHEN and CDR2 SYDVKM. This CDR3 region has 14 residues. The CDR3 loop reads CASSIGGAGTEAFF. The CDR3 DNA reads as TGTGCCAGCAGCATAGGGGGCGCGGGGACTGAAGCTTTCTTT.

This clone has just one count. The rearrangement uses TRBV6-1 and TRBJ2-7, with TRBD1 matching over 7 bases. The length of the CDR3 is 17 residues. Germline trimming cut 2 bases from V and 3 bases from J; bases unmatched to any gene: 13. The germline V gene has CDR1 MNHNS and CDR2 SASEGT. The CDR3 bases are TGTGCCAGCAGTGAAACAGGGGTAGATCAGGGAAGCTACGAGCAGTACTTC. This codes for CASSETGVDQGSYEQYF.

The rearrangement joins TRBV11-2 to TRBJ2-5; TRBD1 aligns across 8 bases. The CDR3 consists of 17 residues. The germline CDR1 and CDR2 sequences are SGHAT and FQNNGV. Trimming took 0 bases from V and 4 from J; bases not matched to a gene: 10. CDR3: CASSLDFFTGGPETQYF. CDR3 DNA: TGTGCCAGCAGCTTAGATTTTTTCACAGGGGGTCCAGAGACCCAGTACTTC. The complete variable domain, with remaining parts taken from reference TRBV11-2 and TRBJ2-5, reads EAGVAQSPRYKIIEKRQSVAFWCNPISGHATLYWYQQILGQGPKLLIQFQNNGVVDDSQLPKDRFSAERLKGVDSTLKIQPAKLEDSAVYLCASSLDFFTGGPETQYFGPGTRLLVL.

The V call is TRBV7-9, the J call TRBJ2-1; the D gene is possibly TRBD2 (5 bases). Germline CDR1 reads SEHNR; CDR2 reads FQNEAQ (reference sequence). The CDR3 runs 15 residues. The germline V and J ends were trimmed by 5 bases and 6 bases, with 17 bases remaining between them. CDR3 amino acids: CASSRTRAARNEQFF. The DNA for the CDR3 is TGTGCCAGCAGCAGAACTAGGGCGGCACGCAATGAGCAGTTCTTC.

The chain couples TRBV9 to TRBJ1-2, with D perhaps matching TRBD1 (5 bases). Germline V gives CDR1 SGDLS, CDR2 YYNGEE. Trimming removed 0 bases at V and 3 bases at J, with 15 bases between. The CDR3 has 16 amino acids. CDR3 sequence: CASSVEISGGDYGYTF. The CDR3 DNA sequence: TGTGCCAGCAGCGTAGAGATTTCGGGAGGGGACTATGGCTACACCTTC.

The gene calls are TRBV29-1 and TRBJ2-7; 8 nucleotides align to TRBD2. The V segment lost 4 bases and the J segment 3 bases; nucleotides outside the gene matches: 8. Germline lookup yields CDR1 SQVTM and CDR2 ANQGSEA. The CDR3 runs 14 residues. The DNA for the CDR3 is TGCAGCGTTGCCCATCCGGGAGGGCACTACGAGCAGTACTTC. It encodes CSVAHPGGHYEQYF.

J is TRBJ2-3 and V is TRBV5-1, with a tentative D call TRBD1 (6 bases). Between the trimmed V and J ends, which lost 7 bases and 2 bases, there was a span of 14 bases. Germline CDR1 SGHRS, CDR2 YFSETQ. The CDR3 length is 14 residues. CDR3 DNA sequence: TGCGCCAGCCGAAATACAGGGTCCACAGATACGCAGTATTTT. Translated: CASRNTGSTDTQYF.

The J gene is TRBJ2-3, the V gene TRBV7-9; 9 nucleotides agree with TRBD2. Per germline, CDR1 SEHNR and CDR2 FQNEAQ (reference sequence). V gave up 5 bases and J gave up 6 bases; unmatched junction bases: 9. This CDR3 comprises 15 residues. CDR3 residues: CASSLGAGGLDTQYF. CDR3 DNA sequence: TGTGCCAGCAGCCTAGGTGCGGGGGGGCTGGATACGCAGTATTTT.

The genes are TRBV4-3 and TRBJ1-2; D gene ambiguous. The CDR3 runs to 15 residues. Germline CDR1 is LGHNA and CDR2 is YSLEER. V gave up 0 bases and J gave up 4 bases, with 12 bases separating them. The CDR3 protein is CASSQEAAVGYGYTF. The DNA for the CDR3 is TGCGCCAGCAGCCAAGAAGCCGCGGTTGGCTATGGCTACACCTTC.

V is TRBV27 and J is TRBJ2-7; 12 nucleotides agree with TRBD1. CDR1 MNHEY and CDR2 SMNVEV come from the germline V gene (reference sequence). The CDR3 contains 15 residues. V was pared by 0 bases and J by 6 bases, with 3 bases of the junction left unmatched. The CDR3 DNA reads TGTGCCAGCAGTTTATCGGGACAGGGGGCCGGCGAGCAGTACTTC. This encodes CASSLSGQGAGEQYF.